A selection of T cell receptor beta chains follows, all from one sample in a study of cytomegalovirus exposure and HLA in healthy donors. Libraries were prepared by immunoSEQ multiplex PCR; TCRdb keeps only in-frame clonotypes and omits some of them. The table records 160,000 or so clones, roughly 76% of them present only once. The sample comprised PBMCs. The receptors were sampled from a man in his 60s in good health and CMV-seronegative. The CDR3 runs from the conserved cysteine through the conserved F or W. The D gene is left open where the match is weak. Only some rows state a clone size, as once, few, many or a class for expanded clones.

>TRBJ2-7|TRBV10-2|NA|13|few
TGCGCCAGCGGCTTGTCGGACTACTACGAGCAGTACTTC
CASGLSDYYEQYF
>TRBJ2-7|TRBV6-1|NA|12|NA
TGTGCCAGCAGTGAACTAACCTACGAGCAGTACTTC
CASSELTYEQYF
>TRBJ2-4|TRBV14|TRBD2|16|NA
TGTGCCAGCAGCCAAGGAGGTTCGAGCGGGAGATACATTCAGTACTTC
CASSQGGSSGRYIQYF
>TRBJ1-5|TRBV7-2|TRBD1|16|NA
TGTGCCAGCTCCCTGACAGGGGGAAGGCGCGATCAGCCCCAGCATTTT
CASSLTGGRRDQPQHF
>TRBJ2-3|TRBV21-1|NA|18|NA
TGTGCCAGCAGCAAAGTCGCGACTAGCGGGAGTCTTTGGGATACGCAGTATTTT
CASSKVATSGSLWDTQYF
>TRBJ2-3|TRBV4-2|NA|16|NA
TGTGCCAGCAGCCAATCCCTGGCGGGAAGCACAGATACGCAGTATTTT
CASSQSLAGSTDTQYF
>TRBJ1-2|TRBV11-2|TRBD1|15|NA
TGTGCCAGCAGCTTAGTGGTGACAGGGGAAAATGGCTACACCTTC
CASSLVVTGENGYTF
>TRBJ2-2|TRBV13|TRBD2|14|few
TGTGCCAGCAGCTTTCCGGGGGGTACCGGGGAGCTGTTTTTT
CASSFPGGTGELFF
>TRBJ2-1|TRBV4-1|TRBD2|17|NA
TGCGCCAGCAGCCAGACTAGCGGGAGCGGGACCTACAATGAGCAGTTCTTC
CASSQTSGSGTYNEQFF
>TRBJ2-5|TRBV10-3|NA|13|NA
TGTGCCATCAGTGAGAAACGAGAAGAGACCCAGTACTTC
CAISEKREETQYF
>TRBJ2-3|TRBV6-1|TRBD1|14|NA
TGTGCCAGCAGCCCAGGGGGCTTTACAGATACGCAGTATTTT
CASSPGGFTDTQYF
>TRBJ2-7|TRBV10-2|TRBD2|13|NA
TGCGCCAGCGTATCAGCGGGAGCAGACGAGCAGTACTTC
CASVSAGADEQYF
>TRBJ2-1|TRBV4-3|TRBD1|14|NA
TGCGCCAGCAGCCGGGGACAGGAGAGGCCTGAGCAGTTCTTC
CASSRGQERPEQFF
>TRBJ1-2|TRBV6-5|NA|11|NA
TGTGCCAGCATCCGCGGGGGGGGCTACACCTTC
CASIRGGGYTF
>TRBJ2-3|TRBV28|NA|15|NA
TGTGCCAGCAGTTTCCCCGGGTCCGGCACAGATACGCAGTATTTT
CASSFPGSGTDTQYF